This TCR beta chain originates from a study of OX40 agonist ivuxolimab in advanced cancers. Study in general: It was ivuxolimab, an agonistic anti-OX40 (CD134) antibody, that patients were treated with. From 23 to 79 years was the age range, with a mean of 60 years, and roughly 80% were male.

CDR1 is SEHNR, CDR2 FQNEAQ, per germline (reference sequence). V dropped 4 bases and J dropped 8 bases, with 20 bases sitting between them. The CDR3 totals 16 residues. Study-level points and caveats: Expanded peripheral T cell antigen specificity was not determined.

Assay used: immunoSEQ multiplex PCR; TCRdb lists only in-frame clones, some missing. This sample has nearly 80,000 clones; approximately 94% occur once, and the top ten carry over 8.5%. Patients who had autoimmune disease history or got systemic immunosuppression were left out. On this clone itself: Its specificity is unknown.

The J gene is TRBJ1-4, the V gene TRBV7-9; D is perhaps TRBD1 (6 bases). Specimen: CD4+ or CD8+ T cells sorted from blood, collected in a trial of the OX40 agonist ivuxolimab. The source is an adult with an advanced solid tumor such as melanoma, head and neck, liver or kidney cancer. In DNA form, the CDR3 reads TGTGCCAGCAGCTCCCCAGAGGCCAGGGGAGGGGAAAAACTGTTTTTT. Translating gives CASSSPEARGGEKLFF. Full variable domain (rest looked up from reference TRBV7-9 and TRBJ1-4): DTGVSQNPRHKITKRGQNVTFRCDPISEHNRLYWYRQTLGQGPEFLTYFQNEAQLEKSRLLSDRFSAERPKGSFSTLEIQRTEQGDSAMYLCASSSPEARGGEKLFFGSGTQLSVL.